This T cell receptor beta chain derives from a study of shared clonotypes between healthy human individuals. Positive CCR7 selection of CD45RO-negative cells yielded the naive CD8 cells, and terminally differentiated effector memory CD45RA+ cells were excluded. Free of recent acute infections or vaccinations, the donors were healthy HIV-negative adults. Evenly divided among several immunoSEQ plates was the genomic DNA of each subset. As originally analysed: ImmunoSEQ output held junction-only sequences without quality scores, so filtering differed. TCRdb's copy holds only in-frame clones and misses some; the assay was immunoSEQ multiplex PCR. V, J and clone size are those of that table, while D and trimming were read from the DNA. The sample contains 1.5 million to 2.5 million clones, 85% to 95% of which appear only once. CDR1 is MDHEN, CDR2 SYDVKM, per germline. The CDR3 length is 15 residues. The V and J ends lost 6 bases and 0 bases respectively, with 13 bases between them.

This chain connects TRBV28 to TRBJ2-3, with D possibly matching TRBD1 (6 bases). The source is a man between 18 and 35 years old in good health. The sequenced sample was naive CD8+ T cells sorted from blood. In DNA, the CDR3 is TGTGCCAGCAGGAAGGGGGTAACTAGCACAGATACGCAGTATTTT. It yields the protein CASRKGVTSTDTQYF.